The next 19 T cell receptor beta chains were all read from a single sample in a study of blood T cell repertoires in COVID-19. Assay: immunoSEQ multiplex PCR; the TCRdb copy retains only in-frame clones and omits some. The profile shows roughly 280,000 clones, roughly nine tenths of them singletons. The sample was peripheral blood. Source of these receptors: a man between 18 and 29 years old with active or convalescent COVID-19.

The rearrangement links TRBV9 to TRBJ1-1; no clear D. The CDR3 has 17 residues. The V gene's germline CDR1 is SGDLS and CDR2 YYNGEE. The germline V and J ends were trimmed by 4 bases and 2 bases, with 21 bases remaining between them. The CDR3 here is CASSRLSRGELNTEAFF. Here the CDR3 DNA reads TGTGCCAGCAGCCGTCTGTCCCGAGGCGAGTTAAACACTGAAGCTTTCTTT.

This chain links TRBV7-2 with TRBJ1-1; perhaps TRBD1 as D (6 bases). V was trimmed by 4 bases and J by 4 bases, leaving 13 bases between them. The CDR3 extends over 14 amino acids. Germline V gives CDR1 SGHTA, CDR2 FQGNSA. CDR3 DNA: TGTGCCAGCAGCTACATACAGGGTGCCACTGAAGCTTTCTTT. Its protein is CASSYIQGATEAFF. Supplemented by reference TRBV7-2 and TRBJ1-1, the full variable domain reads GAGVSQSPSNKVTEKGKDVELRCDPISGHTALYWYRQSLGQGLEFLIYFQGNSAPDKSGLPSDRFSAERTGGSVSTLTIQRTQQEDSAVYLCASSYIQGATEAFFGQGTRLTVV.

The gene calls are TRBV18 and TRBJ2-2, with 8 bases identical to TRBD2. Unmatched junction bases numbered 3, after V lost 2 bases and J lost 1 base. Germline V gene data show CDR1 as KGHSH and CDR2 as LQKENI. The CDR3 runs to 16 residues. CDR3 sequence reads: CASSPVGLGNTGELFF. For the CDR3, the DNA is TGTGCCAGCTCACCAGTGGGACTAGGGAACACCGGGGAGCTGTTTTTT.

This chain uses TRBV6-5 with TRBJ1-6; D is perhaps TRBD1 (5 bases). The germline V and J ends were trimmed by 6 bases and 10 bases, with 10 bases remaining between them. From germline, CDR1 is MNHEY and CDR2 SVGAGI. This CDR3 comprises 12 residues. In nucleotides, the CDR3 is TGTGCCAGCAGAGCTGCAGGGTCACCCCTCCACTTT. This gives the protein CASRAAGSPLHF.

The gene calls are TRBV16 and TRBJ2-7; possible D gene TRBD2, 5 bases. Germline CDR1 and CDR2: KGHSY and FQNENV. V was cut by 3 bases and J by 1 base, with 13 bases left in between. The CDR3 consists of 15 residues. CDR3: CASSQWASGSYEQYF. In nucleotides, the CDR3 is TGTGCCAGCAGCCAGTGGGCCTCGGGGTCCTACGAGCAGTACTTC.

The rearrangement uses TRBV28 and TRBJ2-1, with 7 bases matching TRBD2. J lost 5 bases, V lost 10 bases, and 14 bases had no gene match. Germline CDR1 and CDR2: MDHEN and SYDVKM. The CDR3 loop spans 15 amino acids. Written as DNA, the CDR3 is TGTGCCACCGCTGGGGGGGTCTCTACAAACAATGAGCAGTTCTTC. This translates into CATAGGVSTNNEQFF.

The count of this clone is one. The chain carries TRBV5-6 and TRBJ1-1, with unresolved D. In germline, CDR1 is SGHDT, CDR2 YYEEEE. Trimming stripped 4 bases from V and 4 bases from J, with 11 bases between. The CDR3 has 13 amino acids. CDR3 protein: CASSPSGITEAFF. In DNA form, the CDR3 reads TGTGCCAGCAGCCCGAGCGGTATCACTGAAGCTTTCTTT. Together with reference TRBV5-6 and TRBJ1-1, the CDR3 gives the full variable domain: DAGVTQSPTHLIKTRGQQVTLRCSPKSGHDTVSWYQQALGQGPQFIFQYYEEEERQRGNFPDRFSGHQFPNYSSELNVNALLLGDSALYLCASSPSGITEAFFGQGTRLTVV.

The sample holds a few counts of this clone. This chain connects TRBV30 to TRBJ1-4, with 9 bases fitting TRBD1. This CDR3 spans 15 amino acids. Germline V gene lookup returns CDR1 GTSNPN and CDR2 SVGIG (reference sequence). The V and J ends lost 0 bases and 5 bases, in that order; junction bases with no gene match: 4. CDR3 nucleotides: TGTGCCTGGAGTGTACTAGGACAGGGGAATGAAAAACTGTTTTTT. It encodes CAWSVLGQGNEKLFF.

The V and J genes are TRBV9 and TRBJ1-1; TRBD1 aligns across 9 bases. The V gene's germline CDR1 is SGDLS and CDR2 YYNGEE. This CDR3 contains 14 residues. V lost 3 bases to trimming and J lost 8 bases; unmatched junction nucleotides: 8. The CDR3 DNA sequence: TGTGCCAGCAGCGAACACCCCGGGACAGGGGAAGCTTTCTTT. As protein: CASSEHPGTGEAFF.

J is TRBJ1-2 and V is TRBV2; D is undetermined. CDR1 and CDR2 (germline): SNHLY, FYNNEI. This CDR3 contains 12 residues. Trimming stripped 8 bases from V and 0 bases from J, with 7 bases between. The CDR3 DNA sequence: TGTGCCAGCGGGCCAGCTAACTATGGCTACACCTTC. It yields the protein CASGPANYGYTF.

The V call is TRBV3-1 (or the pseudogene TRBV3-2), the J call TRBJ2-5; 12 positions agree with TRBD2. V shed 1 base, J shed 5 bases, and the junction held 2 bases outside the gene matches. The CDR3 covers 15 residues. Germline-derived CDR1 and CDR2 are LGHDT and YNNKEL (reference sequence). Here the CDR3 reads CASSQGTSGVETQYF. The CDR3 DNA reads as TGTGCCAGCAGCCAAGGGACTAGCGGGGTGGAGACCCAGTACTTC.

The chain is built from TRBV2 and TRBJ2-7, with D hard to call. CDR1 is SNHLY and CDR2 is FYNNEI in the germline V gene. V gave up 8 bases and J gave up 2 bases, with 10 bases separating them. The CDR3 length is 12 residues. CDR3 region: CASSHRTYEQYF. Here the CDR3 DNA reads TGTGCCAGCTCACACAGAACCTACGAGCAGTACTTC.

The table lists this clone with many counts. The CDR3 protein is CASSPSTATGNTIYF. The CDR3 DNA reads TGTGCCAGCTCACCCTCAACAGCAACTGGAAACACCATATATTTT. The chain combines TRBV18 with TRBJ1-3, with D unclear. Germline V lookup: CDR1 KGHSH, CDR2 LQKENI. Trimming left V 3 bases short and J 2 bases short, with 11 bases between. The CDR3 consists of 15 residues.

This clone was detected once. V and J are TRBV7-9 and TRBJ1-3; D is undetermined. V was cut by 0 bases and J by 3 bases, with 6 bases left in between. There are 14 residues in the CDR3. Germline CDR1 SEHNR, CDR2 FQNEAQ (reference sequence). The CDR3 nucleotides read TGTGCCAGCAGCTTAGCCCTCCGTGGAAACACCATATATTTT. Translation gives CASSLALRGNTIYF.

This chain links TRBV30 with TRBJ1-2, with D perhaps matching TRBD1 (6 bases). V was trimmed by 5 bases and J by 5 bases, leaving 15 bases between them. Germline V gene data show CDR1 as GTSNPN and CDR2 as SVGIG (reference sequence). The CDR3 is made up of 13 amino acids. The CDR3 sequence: CAWGTGLIYGYTF. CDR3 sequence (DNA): TGTGCCTGGGGAACAGGGTTAATTTATGGCTACACCTTC.

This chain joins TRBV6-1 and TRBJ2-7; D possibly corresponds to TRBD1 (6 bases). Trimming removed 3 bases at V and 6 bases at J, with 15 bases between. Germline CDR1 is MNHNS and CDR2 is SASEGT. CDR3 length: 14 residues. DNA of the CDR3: TGTGCCAGCAGTGACCAACCTACAGGGACCGAGCAGTACTTC. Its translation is CASSDQPTGTEQYF.

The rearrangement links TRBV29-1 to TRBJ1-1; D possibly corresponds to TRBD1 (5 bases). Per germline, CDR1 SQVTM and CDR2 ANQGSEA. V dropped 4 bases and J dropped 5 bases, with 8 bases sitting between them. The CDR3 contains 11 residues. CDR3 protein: CSVVGETEAFF. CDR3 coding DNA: TGCAGCGTTGTAGGGGAAACTGAAGCTTTCTTT.

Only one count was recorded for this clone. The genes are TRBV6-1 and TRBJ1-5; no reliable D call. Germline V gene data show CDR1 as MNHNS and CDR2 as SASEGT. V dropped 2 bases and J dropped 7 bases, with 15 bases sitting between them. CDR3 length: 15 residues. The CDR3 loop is CASSELFSREQPQHF. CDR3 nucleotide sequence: TGTGCCAGCAGTGAACTTTTCTCGAGGGAACAGCCCCAGCATTTT.

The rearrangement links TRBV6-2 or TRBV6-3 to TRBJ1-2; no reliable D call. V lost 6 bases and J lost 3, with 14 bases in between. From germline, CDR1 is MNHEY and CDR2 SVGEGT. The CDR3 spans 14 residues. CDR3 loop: CASSRPGNYYGYTF. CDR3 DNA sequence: TGTGCCAGCAGCCGACCGGGAAACTACTATGGCTACACCTTC.